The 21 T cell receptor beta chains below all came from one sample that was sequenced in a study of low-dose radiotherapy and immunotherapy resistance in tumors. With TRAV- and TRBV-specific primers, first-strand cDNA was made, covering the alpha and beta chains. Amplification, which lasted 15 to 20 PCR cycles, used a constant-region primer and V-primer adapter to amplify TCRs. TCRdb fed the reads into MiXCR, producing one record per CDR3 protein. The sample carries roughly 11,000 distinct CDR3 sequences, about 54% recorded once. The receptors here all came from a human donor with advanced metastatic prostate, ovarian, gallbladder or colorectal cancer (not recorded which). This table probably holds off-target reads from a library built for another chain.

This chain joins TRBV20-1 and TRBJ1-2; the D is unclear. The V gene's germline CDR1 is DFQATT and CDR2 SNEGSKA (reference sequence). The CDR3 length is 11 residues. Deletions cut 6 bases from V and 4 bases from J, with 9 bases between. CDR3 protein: CSAYLFYGYTF. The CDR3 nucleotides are TGCAGTGCCTATTTATTCTATGGCTACACCTTC.

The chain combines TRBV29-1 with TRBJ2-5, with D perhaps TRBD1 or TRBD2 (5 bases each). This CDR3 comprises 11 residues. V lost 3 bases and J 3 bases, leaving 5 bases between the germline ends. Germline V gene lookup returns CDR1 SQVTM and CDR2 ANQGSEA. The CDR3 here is CSVEGEETQYF. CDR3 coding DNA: TGCAGCGTTGAGGGGGAAGAGACCCAGTACTTC.

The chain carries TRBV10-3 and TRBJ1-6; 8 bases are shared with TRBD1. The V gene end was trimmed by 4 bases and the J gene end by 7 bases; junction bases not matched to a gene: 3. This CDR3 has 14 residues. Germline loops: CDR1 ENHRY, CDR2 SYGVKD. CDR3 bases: TGTGCCATCAGTGCGGACAGGGAAAATTCACCCCTCCACTTT. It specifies CAISADRENSPLHF.

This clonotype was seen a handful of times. CDR3 residues: CASGGQPWGNQPQHF. In DNA form, the CDR3 reads TGTGCCAGCGGGGGGCAGCCTTGGGGTAATCAGCCCCAGCATTTT. The J gene is TRBJ1-5, the V gene TRBV6-1; D perhaps matches TRBD1 (6 bases). Germline assignment: CDR1 MNHNS and CDR2 SASEGT. The CDR3 length is 15 residues. The V gene lost 8 bases and the J gene lost 4 bases, with 18 bases spanning the gap.

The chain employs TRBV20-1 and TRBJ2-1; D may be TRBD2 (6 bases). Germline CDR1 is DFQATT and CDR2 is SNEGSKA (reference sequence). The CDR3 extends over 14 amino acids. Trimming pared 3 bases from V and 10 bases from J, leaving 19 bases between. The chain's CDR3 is CSASARDFLGEQFF. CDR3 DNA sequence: TGCAGTGCTAGCGCCCGGGACTTCCTCGGGGAGCAGTTCTTC.

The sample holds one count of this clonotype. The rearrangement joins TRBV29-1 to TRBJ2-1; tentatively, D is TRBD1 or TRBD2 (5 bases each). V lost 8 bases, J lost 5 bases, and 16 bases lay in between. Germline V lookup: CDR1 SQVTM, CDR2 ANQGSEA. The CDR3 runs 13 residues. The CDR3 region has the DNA TGCAGCAGCCGATGGGACCCTCACAATGAGCAGTTCTTC. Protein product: CSSRWDPHNEQFF.

The CDR3 here is CASSPTVSNQPQHF. CDR3 nucleotides: TGTGCCAGCAGCCCGACGGTTAGCAATCAGCCCCAGCATTTT. The chain couples TRBV16 to TRBJ1-5; D ambiguous. V gave up 4 bases and J gave up 0 bases, with 7 bases separating them. Germline CDR1 and CDR2: KGHSY and FQNENV. This CDR3 has 14 residues.

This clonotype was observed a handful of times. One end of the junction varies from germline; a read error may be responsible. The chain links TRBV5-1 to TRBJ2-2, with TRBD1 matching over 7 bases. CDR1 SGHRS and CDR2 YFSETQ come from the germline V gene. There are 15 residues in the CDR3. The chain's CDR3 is CASSLVQGNAGELFF. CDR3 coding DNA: TGCGCCAGCAGCTTGGTACAGGGGAACGCCGGGGAGCTGTTTTTT.

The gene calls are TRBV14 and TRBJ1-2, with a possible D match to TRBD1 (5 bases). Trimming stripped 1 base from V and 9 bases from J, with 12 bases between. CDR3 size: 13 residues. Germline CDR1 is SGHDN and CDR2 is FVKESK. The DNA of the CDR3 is TGTGCCAGCAGCCAAGTGAGGGGTACGAGCTACACCTTC. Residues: CASSQVRGTSYTF.

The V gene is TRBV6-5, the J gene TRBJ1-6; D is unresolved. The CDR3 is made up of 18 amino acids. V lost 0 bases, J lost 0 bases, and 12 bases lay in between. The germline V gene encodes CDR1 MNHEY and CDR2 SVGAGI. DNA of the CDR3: TGTGCCAGCAGTTACTCGATATTAGGGAGCTCCTATAATTCACCCCTCCACTTT. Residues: CASSYSILGSSYNSPLHF.

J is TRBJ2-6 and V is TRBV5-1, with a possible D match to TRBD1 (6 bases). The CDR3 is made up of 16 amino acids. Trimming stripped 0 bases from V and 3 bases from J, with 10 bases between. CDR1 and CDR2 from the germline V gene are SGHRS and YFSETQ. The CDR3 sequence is CASSLERGSGANVLTF. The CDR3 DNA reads TGCGCCAGCAGCTTGGAGAGGGGGAGTGGGGCCAACGTCCTGACTTTC.

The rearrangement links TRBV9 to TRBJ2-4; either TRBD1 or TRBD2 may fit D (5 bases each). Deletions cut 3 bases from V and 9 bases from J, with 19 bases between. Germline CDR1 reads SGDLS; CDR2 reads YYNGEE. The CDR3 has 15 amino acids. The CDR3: CASSAEGTPWSIQYF. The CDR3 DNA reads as TGTGCCAGCAGCGCAGAGGGGACGCCATGGAGCATTCAGTACTTC.

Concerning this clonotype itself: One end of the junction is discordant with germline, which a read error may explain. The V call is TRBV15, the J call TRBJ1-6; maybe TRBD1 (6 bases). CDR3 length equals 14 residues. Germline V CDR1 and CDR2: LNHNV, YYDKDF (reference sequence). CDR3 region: CAGLGATNAGKSTF. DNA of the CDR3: TGTGCAGGGCTGGGGGCCACCAATGCAGGCAAATCAACCTTT.

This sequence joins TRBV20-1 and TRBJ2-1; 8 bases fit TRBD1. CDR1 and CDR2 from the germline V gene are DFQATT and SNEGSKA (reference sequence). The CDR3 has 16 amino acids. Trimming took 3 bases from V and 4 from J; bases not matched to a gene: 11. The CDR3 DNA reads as TGCAGTGCTAGGGTTACGACAGGGGCCCTTTACAATGAGCAGTTCTTC. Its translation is CSARVTTGALYNEQFF.

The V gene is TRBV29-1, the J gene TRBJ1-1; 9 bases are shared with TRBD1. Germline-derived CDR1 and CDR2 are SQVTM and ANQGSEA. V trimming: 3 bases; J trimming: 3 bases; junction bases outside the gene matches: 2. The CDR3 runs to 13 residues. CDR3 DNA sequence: TGCAGCGTTGATAGGACAGGGGACACTGAAGCTTTCTTT. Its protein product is CSVDRTGDTEAFF.

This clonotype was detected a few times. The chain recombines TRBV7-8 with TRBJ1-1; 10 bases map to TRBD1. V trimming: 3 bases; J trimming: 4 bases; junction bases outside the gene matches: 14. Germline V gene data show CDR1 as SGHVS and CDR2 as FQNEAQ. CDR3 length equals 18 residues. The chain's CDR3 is CASSFLGRRTGGSTEAFF. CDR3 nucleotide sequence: TGTGCCAGCAGCTTTCTTGGCCGAAGGACAGGGGGAAGCACTGAAGCTTTCTTT.

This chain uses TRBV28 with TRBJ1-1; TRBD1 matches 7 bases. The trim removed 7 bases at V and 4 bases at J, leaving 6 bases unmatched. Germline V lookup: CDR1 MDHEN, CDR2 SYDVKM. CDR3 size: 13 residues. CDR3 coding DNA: TGTGCCAGCACTCACTCAGGGGGCACTGAAGCTTTCTTT. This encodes CASTHSGGTEAFF.

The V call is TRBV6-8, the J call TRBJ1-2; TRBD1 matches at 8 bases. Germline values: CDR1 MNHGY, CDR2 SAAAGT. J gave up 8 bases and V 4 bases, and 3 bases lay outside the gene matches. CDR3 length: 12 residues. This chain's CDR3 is CASSSTGGGYTF. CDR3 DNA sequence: TGTGCCAGCAGTTCTACAGGGGGAGGCTACACCTTC.

This CDR3 reads CSAGIGGNIQYF. DNA for the CDR3: TGCAGTGCTGGAATCGGGGGAAACATTCAGTACTTC. This sequence joins TRBV20-1 and TRBJ2-4; tentative D call: TRBD2 (6 bases). CDR1 is DFQATT and CDR2 is SNEGSKA in the germline V gene (reference sequence). Trimming removed 5 bases at V and 6 bases at J, with 11 bases between. The CDR3 extends over 12 amino acids.

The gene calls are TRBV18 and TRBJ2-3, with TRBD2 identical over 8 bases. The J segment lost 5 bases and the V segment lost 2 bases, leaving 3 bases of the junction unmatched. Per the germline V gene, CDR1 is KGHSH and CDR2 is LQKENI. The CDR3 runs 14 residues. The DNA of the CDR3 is TGTGCCAGCTCACCAATAAGCGGGGGAGATACGCAGTATTTT. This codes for CASSPISGGDTQYF.

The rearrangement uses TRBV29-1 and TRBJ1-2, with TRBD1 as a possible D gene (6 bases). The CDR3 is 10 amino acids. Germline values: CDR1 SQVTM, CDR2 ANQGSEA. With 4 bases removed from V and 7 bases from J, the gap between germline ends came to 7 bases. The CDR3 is CSVGDTGYTF. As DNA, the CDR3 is TGCAGCGTTGGGGACACTGGCTACACCTTC. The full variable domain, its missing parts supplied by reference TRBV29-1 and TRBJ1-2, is SAVISQKPSRDICQRGTSLTIQCQVDSQVTMMFWYRQQPGQSLTLIATANQGSEATYESGFVIDKFPISRPNLTFSTLTVSNMSPEDSSIYLCSVGDTGYTFGSGTRLTVV.